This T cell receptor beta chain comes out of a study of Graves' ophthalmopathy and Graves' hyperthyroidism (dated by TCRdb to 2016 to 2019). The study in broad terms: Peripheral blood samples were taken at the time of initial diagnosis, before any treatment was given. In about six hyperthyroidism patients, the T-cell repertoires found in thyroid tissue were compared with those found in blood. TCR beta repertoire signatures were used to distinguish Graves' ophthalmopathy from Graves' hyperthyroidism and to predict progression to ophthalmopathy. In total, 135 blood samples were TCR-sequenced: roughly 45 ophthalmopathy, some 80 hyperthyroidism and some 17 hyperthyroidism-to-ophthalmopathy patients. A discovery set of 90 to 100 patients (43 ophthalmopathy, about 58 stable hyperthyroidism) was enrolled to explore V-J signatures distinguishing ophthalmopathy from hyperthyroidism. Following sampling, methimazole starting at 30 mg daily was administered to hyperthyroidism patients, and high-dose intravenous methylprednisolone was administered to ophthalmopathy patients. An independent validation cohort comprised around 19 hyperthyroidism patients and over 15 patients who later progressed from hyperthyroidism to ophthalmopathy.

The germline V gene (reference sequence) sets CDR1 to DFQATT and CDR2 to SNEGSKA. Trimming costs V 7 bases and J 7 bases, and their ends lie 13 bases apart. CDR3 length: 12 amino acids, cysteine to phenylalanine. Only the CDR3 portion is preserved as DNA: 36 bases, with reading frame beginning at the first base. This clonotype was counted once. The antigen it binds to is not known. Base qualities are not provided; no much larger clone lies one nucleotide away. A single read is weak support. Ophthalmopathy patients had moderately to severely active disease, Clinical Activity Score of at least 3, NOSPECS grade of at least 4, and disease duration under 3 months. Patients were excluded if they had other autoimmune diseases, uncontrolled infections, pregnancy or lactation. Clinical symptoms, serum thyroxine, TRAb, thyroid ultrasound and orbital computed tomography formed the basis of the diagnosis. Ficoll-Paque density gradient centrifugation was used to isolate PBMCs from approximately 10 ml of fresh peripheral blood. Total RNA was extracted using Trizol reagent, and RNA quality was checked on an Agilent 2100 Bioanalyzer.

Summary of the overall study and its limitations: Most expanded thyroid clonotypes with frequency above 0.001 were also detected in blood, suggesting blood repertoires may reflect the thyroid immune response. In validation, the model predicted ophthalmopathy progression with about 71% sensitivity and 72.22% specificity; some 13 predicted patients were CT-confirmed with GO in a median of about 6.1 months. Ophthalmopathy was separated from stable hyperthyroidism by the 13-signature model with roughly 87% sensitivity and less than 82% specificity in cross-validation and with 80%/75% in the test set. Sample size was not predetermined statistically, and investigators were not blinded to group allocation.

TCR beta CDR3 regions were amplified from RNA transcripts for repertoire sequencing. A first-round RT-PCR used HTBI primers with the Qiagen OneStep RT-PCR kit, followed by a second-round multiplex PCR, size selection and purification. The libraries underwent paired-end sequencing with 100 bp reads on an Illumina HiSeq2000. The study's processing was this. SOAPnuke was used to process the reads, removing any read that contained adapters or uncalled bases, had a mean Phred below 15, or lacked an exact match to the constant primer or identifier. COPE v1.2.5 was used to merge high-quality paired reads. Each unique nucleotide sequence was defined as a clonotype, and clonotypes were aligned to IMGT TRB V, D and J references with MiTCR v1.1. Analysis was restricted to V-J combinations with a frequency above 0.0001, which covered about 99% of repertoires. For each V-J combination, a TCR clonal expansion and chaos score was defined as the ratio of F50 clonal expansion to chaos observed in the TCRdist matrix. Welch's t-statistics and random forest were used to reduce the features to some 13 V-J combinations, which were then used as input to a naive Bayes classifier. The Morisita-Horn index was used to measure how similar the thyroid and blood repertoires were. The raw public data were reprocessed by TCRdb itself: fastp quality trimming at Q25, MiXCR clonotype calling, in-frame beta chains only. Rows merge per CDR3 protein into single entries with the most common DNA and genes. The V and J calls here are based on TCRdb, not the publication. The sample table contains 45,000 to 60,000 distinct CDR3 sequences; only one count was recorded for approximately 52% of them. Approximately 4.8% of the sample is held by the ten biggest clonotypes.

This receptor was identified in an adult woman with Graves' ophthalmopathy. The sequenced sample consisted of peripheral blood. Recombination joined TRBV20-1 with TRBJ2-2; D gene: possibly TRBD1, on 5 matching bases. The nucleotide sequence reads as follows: TGCAGTGTCCAGGGAAGGAACGGGGAGCTGTTTTTT. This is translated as CSVQGRNGELFF.